This TCR beta chain came from a study of shared clonotypes between healthy human individuals. Tens of thousands of T cell genomes (around 200 ng DNA) went into each sorted-subset replicate. The table came from immunoSEQ multiplex PCR; TCRdb's copy has only in-frame clones and leaves some out. The sample yields 2,500,000 or so clones, more than 90% seen once. CD4+ cells were split into CD45RA+ naive and CD45RA-negative memory subsets. The receptor was isolated from a young man in good health. Sequences were obtained from naive CD4+ T cells sorted from blood. Subset: CD45RA+ positively selected.

The CDR3, as DNA: TGTGCCATCAGTGCGGCAGTAGGCGAGCAGTACTTC. This translates into CAISAAVGEQYF. This chain connects TRBV10-3 to TRBJ2-7; no clear D gene. The CDR3 runs to 12 residues. Germline CDR1 ENHRY, CDR2 SYGVKD. V lost 4 bases and J lost 6, with 10 bases in between.